This T cell receptor (beta chain) was identified in a study of beta chain features in type 1 diabetes. Study results and caveats: PCR might favor shorter templates, but any such skew would affect patients and controls equally. For Type 1 diabetes patients, all four CD4+ subsets carried TCRB CDR3s that were moderately but significantly shorter. HLA influence on TCRB rearrangement stayed unresolved here. Insertions at VDJ junctions were less frequent in type 1 diabetes patients. These patients also deleted more nucleotides at the same junctions.

Cells sorted by CD45RO/CCR7/CD25/CD127/CD95/CD27 comprised CD4+ naive, central memory, regulatory and stem cell-like memory cells. cDNA synthesis used the whole RNA isolate, giving expressed TCRB sequences. The protocol was immunoSEQ multiplex PCR, while the TCRdb copy is restricted to in-frame clones and leaves out a portion. Counted here are approximately 250,000 clones, 16% occurring once; the ten biggest clones make up about 0.092%. Germline assignment: CDR1 GTSNPN and CDR2 SVGIG (reference sequence). The V and J ends lost 0 bases and 0 bases respectively, with 11 bases between them. The CDR3 has 15 residues. Details on this clone: The antigen remains unidentified.

The V and J genes are TRBV30 and TRBJ2-5; D perhaps matches TRBD1 (5 bases). The sequence derives from a man aged 30 to 39 with type 1 diabetes. Sequenced input: naive CD4+ T cells from blood. The CDR3 bases are TGTGCCTGGAGTGTTGGTCAGGGATACCAAGAGACCCAGTACTTC. This encodes CAWSVGQGYQETQYF.